The next 28 T cell receptor beta chains were all read from a single sample in a study of blood T cell repertoires in COVID-19. Generated by immunoSEQ multiplex PCR, the TCRdb table keeps only in-frame clones and is missing some. The sample consists of approximately 70,000 clones, over 75% of them appearing once. The sample taken for sequencing was peripheral blood. The receptors were gathered from a woman between 18 and 29 years old with acute or convalescent COVID-19.

The chain couples TRBV9 to TRBJ2-5; 9 positions agree with TRBD2. This CDR3 is 13 amino acids long. Unmatched junction bases numbered 2, after V lost 4 bases and J lost 4 bases. Per the germline V gene, CDR1 is SGDLS and CDR2 is YYNGEE. The CDR3 sequence: CASSLGLAETQYF. The CDR3 DNA is TGTGCCAGCAGCTTGGGACTAGCAGAGACCCAGTACTTC.

In this sample, this clone turned up a few times. The chain carries TRBV7-9 and TRBJ2-7, with D perhaps TRBD2 (7 bases). The CDR3 extends over 16 amino acids. The germline gives CDR1 SEHNR, CDR2 FQNEAQ (reference sequence). V lost 5 bases and J lost 1, with 18 bases in between. This chain's CDR3 is CASSLGGGRVSYEQYF. The CDR3 DNA follows: TGTGCCAGCAGCCTAGGGGGGGGTCGAGTGTCCTACGAGCAGTACTTC.

V gene TRBV20-1 combines with J gene TRBJ1-6; D ambiguous. This CDR3 spans 18 amino acids. Germline assignment: CDR1 DFQATT and CDR2 SNEGSKA (reference sequence). With 3 bases removed from V and 0 bases from J, the gap between germline ends came to 18 bases. The CDR3 spells CSASGHQSGSSYNSPLHF. DNA of the CDR3: TGCAGTGCTAGTGGTCATCAGTCGGGGAGCTCCTATAATTCACCCCTCCACTTT.

This rearrangement joins TRBV4-1 to TRBJ2-1; 10 bases match TRBD2. J lost 4 bases, V lost 1 base, and 4 bases had no gene match. The CDR3 extends over 16 amino acids. From germline, CDR1 is MGHRA and CDR2 YSYEKL. CDR3 bases: TGCGCCAGCAGCCAAGTTCTAGCGGGGGATTACAATGAGCAGTTCTTC. Amino acid sequence: CASSQVLAGDYNEQFF.

This chain links TRBV18 with TRBJ1-1; 8 bases are a match to TRBD1. The CDR3 contains 15 residues. Germline lookup yields CDR1 KGHSH and CDR2 LQKENI. V lost 3 bases, J lost 4 bases, and 7 bases stayed unmatched. CDR3 loop: CASSPLGQGGTEAFF. CDR3 coding DNA: TGTGCCAGCTCACCCTTAGGACAGGGTGGCACTGAAGCTTTCTTT. Complete variable domain (other parts from reference TRBV18 and TRBJ1-1): NAGVMQNPRHLVRRRGQEARLRCSPMKGHSHVYWYRQLPEEGLKFMVYLQKENIIDESGMPKERFSAEFPKEGPSILRIQQVVRGDSAAYFCASSPLGQGGTEAFFGQGTRLTVV.

The rearrangement uses TRBV12-3 or TRBV12-4 and TRBJ2-7; D is possibly TRBD2 (5 bases). This CDR3 has 12 amino acids. The ends were cut back, 2 bases at V and 8 bases at J, with 10 bases in the middle. The CDR3 nucleotides read TGTGCCAGCAGTTTATTTGGGAGACAGCAGTACTTC. It is translated as CASSLFGRQQYF.

The chain carries TRBV6-1 and TRBJ1-2; the D gene is possibly TRBD1 (5 bases). Germline-derived CDR1 and CDR2 are MNHNS and SASEGT. The CDR3 runs to 14 residues. With 1 base removed from V and 5 bases from J, the gap between germline ends came to 11 bases. CDR3 loop: CASSEGGRGYGYTF. As DNA, the CDR3 is TGTGCCAGCAGTGAAGGTGGCCGGGGGTATGGCTACACCTTC.

This chain joins TRBV5-1 and TRBJ1-1; D is perhaps TRBD1 (5 bases). CDR3 size: 16 residues. The V end lost 2 bases, the J end lost 1 base, and 15 bases lay between the germline ends. The germline CDR1 and CDR2 sequences are SGHRS and YFSETQ. The CDR3 nucleotides read TGCGCCAGCAGCTTAATATCGACAGCTAAGAACACTGAAGCTTTCTTT. It is translated as CASSLISTAKNTEAFF.

CDR3: CASSSGPEVTEAFF. As DNA, the CDR3 is TGTGCCAGCAGCAGCGGGCCCGAAGTCACTGAAGCTTTCTTT. The chain joins TRBV5-4 to TRBJ1-1; no reliable D call. V was clipped by 4 bases and J by 4 bases, with 14 bases between them. Germline loops: CDR1 SGHNT, CDR2 YYREEE (reference sequence). The CDR3 consists of 14 residues.

The chain has TRBV29-1 and TRBJ2-1; D call uncertain. The CDR3 loop spans 14 amino acids. Trimming stripped 5 bases from V and 4 bases from J, with 15 bases between. Germline V gene data show CDR1 as SQVTM and CDR2 as ANQGSEA. The CDR3 protein is CSVTRSPNYNEQFF. The CDR3, as DNA: TGCAGCGTTACCAGGTCCCCAAATTACAATGAGCAGTTCTTC.

The chain carries TRBV7-8 and TRBJ1-2, with 8 bases identical to TRBD1. The J segment lost 6 bases and the V segment lost 1 base, leaving 13 bases of the junction unmatched. In germline, CDR1 is SGHVS, CDR2 FQNEAQ. The CDR3 extends over 17 amino acids. CDR3 region: CASSLGVDRGGSHGYTF. The CDR3 region has the DNA TGTGCCAGCAGCTTAGGAGTTGACAGGGGCGGCTCCCATGGCTACACCTTC.

This sequence joins TRBV28 and TRBJ1-6; a weak D match, TRBD1 (6 bases). There are 15 residues in the CDR3. CDR1 MDHEN and CDR2 SYDVKM come from the germline V gene. V was cut by 1 base and J by 4 bases, with 8 bases left in between. The CDR3 spells CASSLSQGYNSPLHF. The CDR3 bases are TGTGCCAGCAGTTTATCACAGGGATATAATTCACCCCTCCACTTT. Using reference TRBV28 and TRBJ1-6 for the parts outside the CDR3, the full variable domain is DVKVTQSSRYLVKRTGEKVFLECVQDMDHENMFWYRQDPGLGLRLIYFSYDVKMKEKGDIPEGYSVSREKKERFSLILESASTNQTSMYLCASSLSQGYNSPLHFGNGTRLTVT.

CDR3 amino acids: CASSGLGAAFF. Written as DNA, the CDR3 is TGTGCCAGCAGTGGGTTGGGGGCAGCTTTCTTT. The chain has TRBV2 and TRBJ1-1; weak D call: TRBD1 (6 bases). The CDR3 loop spans 11 amino acids. Trimming took 4 bases from V and 10 from J, leaving 10 bases between them. CDR1 is SNHLY and CDR2 is FYNNEI in the germline V gene. The full variable domain, rest sourced from reference TRBV2 and TRBJ1-1, is EPEVTQTPSHQVTQMGQEVILRCVPISNHLYFYWYRQILGQKVEFLVSFYNNEISEKSEIFDDQFSVERPDGSNFTLKIRSTKLEDSAMYFCASSGLGAAFFGQGTRLTVV.

The V and J genes are TRBV11-2 and TRBJ1-1, with unresolved D. V lost 0 bases to trimming and J lost 3 bases, with 5 bases between them. The CDR3 has 13 residues. Germline V gene lookup returns CDR1 SGHAT and CDR2 FQNNGV. CDR3 region: CASSLDSYTEAFF. The CDR3 region has the DNA TGTGCCAGCAGCTTAGACAGTTACACTGAAGCTTTCTTT.

The V call is TRBV2, the J call TRBJ2-1, with 9 positions matching TRBD1. Germline lookup yields CDR1 SNHLY and CDR2 FYNNEI. This CDR3 comprises 17 residues. The ends lost 6 bases at V and 2 bases at J; junction bases unmatched: 11. CDR3 sequence reads: CASRGPGTGTTYNEQFF. The CDR3, as DNA: TGTGCCAGCAGGGGCCCCGGGACAGGGACCACCTACAATGAGCAGTTCTTC.

In its sample, this clone was seen a few times. The V gene is TRBV6-1, the J gene TRBJ2-2; 8 nucleotides match TRBD2. V lost 3 bases to trimming and J lost 1 base; unmatched junction nucleotides: 7. The germline V gene has CDR1 MNHNS and CDR2 SASEGT. The CDR3 extends over 17 amino acids. CDR3 region: CASSDTALAGNTGELFF. For the CDR3, the DNA is TGTGCCAGCAGTGATACCGCTCTAGCGGGGAACACCGGGGAGCTGTTTTTT.

The chain employs TRBV4-1 and TRBJ2-6; a weak D match, TRBD1 (5 bases). With 4 bases removed from V and 4 bases from J, the gap between germline ends came to 11 bases. The CDR3 covers 15 residues. In germline, CDR1 is MGHRA, CDR2 YSYEKL. This CDR3 reads CASSLAGPGANVLTF. The DNA for the CDR3 is TGCGCCAGCAGCCTCGCAGGGCCCGGGGCCAACGTCCTGACTTTC.

This clone is a singleton in its sample. The V gene is TRBV19, the J gene TRBJ2-3; 7 nucleotides align to TRBD2. After removal of 7 bases from V and 4 bases from J, the junction contained 14 bases not matched to a gene. Germline V gene data show CDR1 as LNHDA and CDR2 as SQIVND (reference sequence). The CDR3 sequence is 16 residues long. The CDR3: CASTLRGGQSADTQYF. The DNA for the CDR3 is TGTGCCAGTACCCTACGGGGAGGGCAGTCAGCAGATACGCAGTATTTT.

The chain couples TRBV6-2 or TRBV6-3 to TRBJ1-1, with 8 bases matching TRBD1. The CDR3 spans 18 residues. Germline-derived CDR1 and CDR2 are MNHEY and SVGEGT. V gave up 2 bases and J gave up 0 bases; unmatched junction bases: 11. This CDR3 reads CASSYPRQGFLMNTEAFF. CDR3 in DNA: TGTGCCAGCAGTTACCCGAGACAGGGGTTCCTCATGAACACTGAAGCTTTCTTT.

The chain is built from TRBV6-1 and TRBJ1-5; D uncertain. The CDR3 contains 15 residues. From germline, CDR1 is MNHNS and CDR2 SASEGT. V dropped 3 bases and J dropped 0 bases, with 9 bases sitting between them. The CDR3 spells CASSDRTDSNQPQHF. The CDR3 bases are TGTGCCAGCAGTGATAGGACTGATAGCAATCAGCCCCAGCATTTT.

CDR3 sequence: CASSLRGTGTGANVLTF. The CDR3 DNA follows: TGTGCCAGCAGTTTAAGGGGGACAGGGACTGGGGCCAACGTCCTGACTTTC. The V gene is TRBV2, the J gene TRBJ2-6; TRBD1 matches at 9 bases. Germline lookup yields CDR1 SNHLY and CDR2 FYNNEI. The CDR3 has 17 amino acids. V gave up 5 bases and J gave up 2 bases; unmatched junction bases: 7.

V usage is TRBV5-4 and J usage is TRBJ2-1; 15 bases map to TRBD2. This CDR3 has 18 residues. V shed 3 bases and J 2 bases; nucleotides not matched to a gene: 6. Germline V gene sequence: CDR1 SGHNT, CDR2 YYREEE (reference sequence). The CDR3 sequence: CASSYAGLAGGPYNEQFF. DNA of the CDR3: TGTGCCAGCAGCTACGCGGGACTAGCGGGAGGACCCTACAATGAGCAGTTCTTC.

CDR3 residues: CARSSRRNTEAFF. CDR3 coding DNA: TGTGCAAGGTCCTCCAGGCGGAACACTGAAGCTTTCTTT. The genes are TRBV30 and TRBJ1-1; D is unclear. CDR3 length: 13 amino acids. Germline V lookup: CDR1 GTSNPN, CDR2 SVGIG (reference sequence).

V gene TRBV5-8 combines with J gene TRBJ1-1, with D perhaps matching TRBD1 (6 bases). The ends were cut back, 4 bases at V and 5 bases at J, with 12 bases in the middle. The CDR3 runs 13 residues. CDR1 is SGHTS, CDR2 YDEGEE, per germline. DNA of the CDR3: TGTGCCAGCAGCGTAAACAGGGATACTGAAGCTTTCTTT. It yields the protein CASSVNRDTEAFF.

The J gene is TRBJ2-5, the V gene TRBV4-3; perhaps TRBD2 as D (5 bases). The CDR3 spans 15 residues. V was clipped by 0 bases and J by 2 bases, with 10 bases between them. CDR1 is LGHNA, CDR2 YSLEER, per germline. CDR3 coding DNA: TGCGCCAGCAGCCAAGATACTAGAAGGCAAGAGACCCAGTACTTC. It yields the protein CASSQDTRRQETQYF.

The V call is TRBV28, the J call TRBJ1-6, with D possibly TRBD1 on 5 matching bases. Per the germline V gene, CDR1 is MDHEN and CDR2 is SYDVKM. CDR3 size: 15 residues. With 6 bases removed from V and 0 bases from J, the gap between germline ends came to 9 bases. CDR3 bases: TGTGCCAGCAGGGGGGGGAGCTCCTATAATTCACCCCTCCACTTT. Translating gives CASRGGSSYNSPLHF. Using reference TRBV28 and TRBJ1-6 for the parts outside the CDR3, the full variable domain is DVKVTQSSRYLVKRTGEKVFLECVQDMDHENMFWYRQDPGLGLRLIYFSYDVKMKEKGDIPEGYSVSREKKERFSLILESASTNQTSMYLCASRGGSSYNSPLHFGNGTRLTVT.

The rearrangement joins TRBV7-9 to TRBJ1-1, with TRBD1 matching 7 bases. In germline, CDR1 is SEHNR, CDR2 FQNEAQ (reference sequence). Trimming removed 1 base from V and 4 bases from J; junction bases left unmatched: 6. CDR3 length equals 15 residues. The chain's CDR3 is CASSLVEGASTEAFF. CDR3 coding DNA: TGTGCCAGCAGCTTAGTGGAGGGGGCGAGCACTGAAGCTTTCTTT.

The chain recombines TRBV2 with TRBJ2-5; a possible D gene is TRBD2 (5 bases). This CDR3 is 16 amino acids long. The V end lost 4 bases, the J end lost 1 base, and 16 bases lay between the germline ends. The V gene's germline CDR1 is SNHLY and CDR2 FYNNEI. DNA of the CDR3: TGTGCCAGCAGTGGACCTCTGGCGGGTCCCCAAGAGACCCAGTACTTC. Translation: CASSGPLAGPQETQYF.